This T cell receptor (beta chain) was observed in a study of blood T cells in healthy people across ages. About this clonotype itself: Its target is not known. One end of the junction is discordant with germline, which a read error may explain.

A second roughly 6 to 11 cycle PCR used barcoded and J-beta primers. With 12 random nucleotides, a template-switch adaptor tagged each individual cDNA molecule. One entry per CDR3 protein, called by TCRdb with MiXCR from the 5' RACE reads. The table has 1.5 million or so distinct CDR3 sequences, 40% to 45% seen once. The CDR3 loop spans 15 amino acids. Germline CDR1 WNHNN, CDR2 SYGVQD (reference sequence). The study, taken as a whole, reports: Percentage of naive T cells showed a strong correlation with TCR beta diversity. Those diversity estimates obtained from one million T cells were thought to be underestimates. Since the PBMCs were unsorted, naive and antigen-experienced cells could not be conclusively compared.

This chain joins TRBV10-1 and TRBJ2-3, with 9 bases matching TRBD2. This TCR derives from a woman between 18 and 29 years old in good health. Sequenced material: blood. The chain's CDR3 is CAGSASGGPTDTQYF. CDR3 in DNA: TGCGCCGGCAGTGCGAGCGGGGGGCCGACAGATACGCAGTATTTT.